These 15 T cell receptor beta chains were all obtained from the same sample, sequenced in a study of blood T cell repertoires in COVID-19. The repertoire was sequenced with immunoSEQ multiplex PCR; TCRdb's copy has only in-frame clones and lacks some. The profile shows about 120,000 clones, about 83% of them singletons. The sample taken for sequencing was peripheral blood. The receptors were gathered from a man between 60 and 75 years old with acute or convalescent COVID-19.

The chain joins TRBV7-2 to TRBJ2-7, with a tentative D call TRBD1 (5 bases). This CDR3 contains 15 residues. Trimming pared 3 bases from V and 0 bases from J, leaving 12 bases between. Germline CDR1 is SGHTA and CDR2 is FQGNSA. CDR3 DNA: TGTGCCAGCAGCTTTAAGGGGCAGATCTCCTACGAGCAGTACTTC. Protein product: CASSFKGQISYEQYF. The full variable domain, in which reference TRBV7-2 and TRBJ2-7 provide the parts outside the CDR3, is GAGVSQSPSNKVTEKGKDVELRCDPISGHTALYWYRQSLGQGLEFLIYFQGNSAPDKSGLPSDRFSAERTGGSVSTLTIQRTQQEDSAVYLCASSFKGQISYEQYFGPGTRLTVT.

This chain joins TRBV7-9 and TRBJ2-7, with D possibly being TRBD2 (5 bases). CDR1 is SEHNR, CDR2 FQNEAQ, per germline (reference sequence). Trimming cost V 4 bases and J 3 bases, with 22 bases left between them. The CDR3 contains 17 residues. The CDR3 spells CASSSARVNYEDYEQYF. CDR3 nucleotides: TGTGCCAGCAGCTCGGCGAGGGTAAACTATGAGGACTACGAGCAGTACTTC.

The chain joins TRBV5-8 to TRBJ1-4; TRBD1 might be the D (5 bases). This CDR3 spans 12 amino acids. Per germline, CDR1 SGHTS and CDR2 YDEGEE. Trimming removed 4 bases at V and 7 bases at J, with 8 bases between. CDR3 loop: CASSLQGEKLFF. The CDR3 coding sequence is TGTGCCAGCAGCCTCCAGGGTGAAAAACTGTTTTTT.

The chain is built from TRBV7-2 and TRBJ2-7; possible D gene TRBD2, 6 bases. The CDR3 has 17 residues. Germline CDR1 is SGHTA and CDR2 is FQGNSA. Between the trimmed V and J ends, which lost 1 base and 3 bases, there was a span of 19 bases. The CDR3 protein is CASSLGPPGDVLYEQYF. The CDR3 DNA follows: TGTGCCAGCAGCTTAGGCCCCCCGGGGGACGTTCTCTACGAGCAGTACTTC.

The chain combines TRBV29-1 with TRBJ1-1, with D perhaps TRBD1 (5 bases). The V gene's germline CDR1 is SQVTM and CDR2 ANQGSEA. Trimming cost V 6 bases and J 0 bases, with 11 bases left between them. The CDR3 extends over 13 amino acids. CDR3 sequence (DNA): TGCAGCGTCGGTGGGGGGATGAACACTGAAGCTTTCTTT. Translation gives CSVGGGMNTEAFF.

The chain combines TRBV5-1 with TRBJ2-1, with TRBD2 identical over 14 bases. Germline CDR1 is SGHRS and CDR2 is YFSETQ. The V gene end was trimmed by 1 base and the J gene end by 5 bases; junction bases not matched to a gene: 17. This CDR3 has 21 residues. In nucleotides, the CDR3 is TGCGCCAGCAGCTTGTCGGGACTAGCGGGAGTGGGGGCTGCGAGGGACAATGAGCAGTTCTTC. Its translation is CASSLSGLAGVGAARDNEQFF. The full variable domain, rest sourced from reference TRBV5-1 and TRBJ2-1, is KAGVTQTPRYLIKTRGQQVTLSCSPISGHRSVSWYQQTPGQGLQFLFEYFSETQRNKGNFPGRFSGRQFSNSRSEMNVSTLELGDSALYLCASSLSGLAGVGAARDNEQFFGPGTRLTVL.

V is TRBV7-6 and J is TRBJ2-1; 10 bases align to TRBD2. The germline V gene encodes CDR1 SGHVS and CDR2 FNYEAQ. J was trimmed by 1 base and V by 1 base; bases with no gene match: 7. The CDR3 spans 18 residues. The CDR3 sequence is CASSLEAPGLASYNEQFF. The CDR3 DNA is TGTGCCAGCAGCTTAGAGGCCCCGGGACTAGCGTCCTACAATGAGCAGTTCTTC.

The chain couples TRBV11-2 to TRBJ2-5; 8 nucleotides align to TRBD2. The trim removed 3 bases at V and 4 bases at J, leaving 7 bases unmatched. CDR1 and CDR2 (germline): SGHAT, FQNNGV. This CDR3 has 15 amino acids. CDR3 in DNA: TGTGCCAGCAGCTTCCGGGGACTAGTTATAGAGACCCAGTACTTC. This sequence encodes CASSFRGLVIETQYF.

The chain has TRBV6-4 and TRBJ2-7; 10 bases fit TRBD1. From germline, CDR1 is MRHNA and CDR2 SNTAGT. Germline trimming cut 7 bases from V and 3 bases from J; bases unmatched to any gene: 3. This CDR3 is 13 amino acids long. The CDR3 loop reads CASKTGGRYEQYF. The CDR3 nucleotides read TGTGCCAGCAAGACAGGGGGCCGCTACGAGCAGTACTTC.

The V and J genes are TRBV14 and TRBJ2-7, with TRBD1 matching 9 bases. Germline V lookup: CDR1 SGHDN, CDR2 FVKESK. The V gene end was trimmed by 1 base and the J gene end by 6 bases; junction bases not matched to a gene: 10. The CDR3 is 16 residues long. CDR3 region: CASSQAVGAGQGEQYF. CDR3 nucleotide sequence: TGTGCCAGCAGCCAAGCTGTCGGAGCGGGACAGGGCGAGCAGTACTTC. The whole variable domain, filled in from reference TRBV14 and TRBJ2-7, reads EAGVTQFPSHSVIEKGQTVTLRCDPISGHDNLYWYRRVMGKEIKFLLHFVKESKQDESGMPNNRFLAERTGGTYSTLKVQPAELEDSGVYFCASSQAVGAGQGEQYFGPGTRLTVT.

This clone was seen just once. This chain links TRBV11-2 with TRBJ2-5; D might be TRBD2 (6 bases). The CDR3 is made up of 13 amino acids. Germline CDR1 reads SGHAT; CDR2 reads FQNNGV. The V and J ends lost 2 bases and 5 bases respectively, with 9 bases between them. CDR3 coding DNA: TGTGCCAGCAGCTTAAGTGGGAGGGAGACCCAGTACTTC. Translation: CASSLSGRETQYF.

The chain employs TRBV7-2 and TRBJ1-2; 7 nucleotides align to TRBD1. Trimming cost V 3 bases and J 8 bases; bases outside gene matches: 6. The CDR3 extends over 13 amino acids. Germline assignment: CDR1 SGHTA and CDR2 FQGNSA. CDR3 protein: CASSLLQGKGYTF. CDR3 bases: TGTGCCAGCAGCTTGTTACAGGGGAAAGGCTACACCTTC.

This sequence joins TRBV3-1 (or the pseudogene TRBV3-2) and TRBJ1-5; D unresolved. The V gene lost 1 base and the J gene lost 7 bases, with 11 bases spanning the gap. This CDR3 has 14 amino acids. In germline, CDR1 is LGHDT, CDR2 YNNKEL (reference sequence). The DNA for the CDR3 is TGTGCCAGCAGCCAAGGGGAGAGATGGCAGCCCCAGCATTTT. Protein: CASSQGERWQPQHF.

The chain carries TRBV19 and TRBJ1-1, with no clear D. CDR1 and CDR2 from the germline V gene are LNHDA and SQIVND (reference sequence). Trimming took off 4 bases at V and 0 bases at J, with 6 bases between the two ends. The CDR3 extends over 13 amino acids. CDR3 residues: CASSRPMNTEAFF. The CDR3 bases are TGTGCCAGTAGTAGGCCCATGAACACTGAAGCTTTCTTT.

This chain uses TRBV20-1 with TRBJ2-1, with D unclear. The ends were cut back, 6 bases at V and 3 bases at J, with 6 bases in the middle. The CDR3 length is 11 residues. Germline V CDR1 and CDR2: DFQATT, SNEGSKA (reference sequence). The CDR3 loop reads CSATGYNEQFF. The CDR3 bases are TGCAGTGCCACCGGCTACAATGAGCAGTTCTTC.